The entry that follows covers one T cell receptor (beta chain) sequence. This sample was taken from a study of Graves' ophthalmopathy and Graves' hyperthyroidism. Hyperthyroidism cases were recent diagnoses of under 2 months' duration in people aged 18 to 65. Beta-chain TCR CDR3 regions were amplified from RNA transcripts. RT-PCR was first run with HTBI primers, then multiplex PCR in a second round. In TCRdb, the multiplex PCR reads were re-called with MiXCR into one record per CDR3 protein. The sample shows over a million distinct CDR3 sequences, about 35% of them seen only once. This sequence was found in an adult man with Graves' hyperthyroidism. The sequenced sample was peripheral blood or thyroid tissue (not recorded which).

The CDR3 reads CSAPRGGGDSPLHF. The CDR3 region has the DNA TGCAGTGCTCCCAGAGGGGGAGGGGATTCACCCCTCCACTTT. V gene TRBV20-1 combines with J gene TRBJ1-6; D is perhaps TRBD1 (6 bases). This CDR3 spans 14 amino acids. Trimming took 5 bases from V and 8 from J, leaving 16 bases between them. The germline gives CDR1 DFQATT, CDR2 SNEGSKA (reference sequence).